In its sample, the clone carrying this T cell receptor (beta chain) was seen once. The data derive from a study of blood T cell repertoires in COVID-19. Participants, about 18 to 100 years old, spanned under 25 US areas. The protocol was immunoSEQ multiplex PCR, while the TCRdb copy is restricted to in-frame clones and leaves out a portion. In the table there are 350,000 to 400,000 clones, 88% of which are singletons. The CDR3 loop spans 12 amino acids. Germline CDR1 reads MDHEN; CDR2 reads SYDVKM. Trimming removed 5 bases from V and 5 bases from J, with 9 bases in between. The chain couples TRBV28 to TRBJ1-1; no clear D gene. Sample: PBMCs or T cells enriched from blood (not recorded which). The sequence derives from a woman under 30 who had recovered from COVID-19. The CDR3 reads CASSLTWTEAFF. The CDR3 DNA follows: TGTGCCAGCAGTCTTACATGGACTGAAGCTTTCTTT.